Listed here is a single T cell receptor beta chain. What it binds is not known. This entry is derived from a study of cytomegalovirus exposure and HLA in healthy donors. The primer mix had 60 Vbeta and 13 Jbeta primers. Clones were sequenced by immunoSEQ multiplex PCR, and TCRdb holds only the in-frame ones, with some missing. The sample gives approximately 88,000 clones, around 80% of which show up once; around 2% is in the top ten. Findings and limits, study-wide: For TCR beta chains, V- and J-gene trimming was later linked to a missense DCLRE1C variant. In an earlier analysis, in 587 donors, most V segments appeared productive either ~87% or ~30% of the time.

Germline V gives CDR1 LNHNV, CDR2 YYDKDF (reference sequence). Between the trimmed V and J ends, which lost 11 bases and 0 bases, there was a span of 20 bases. This CDR3 contains 16 residues. This receptor was taken from a man younger than 35 in good health and CMV-seronegative. What was sequenced was PBMCs. The genes are TRBV15 and TRBJ1-5; TRBD1 might be the D (5 bases). Here the CDR3 DNA reads TGTGCCTACCTTTACCGGGCAGGACATAGCAATCAGCCCCAGCATTTT. The encoded protein is CAYLYRAGHSNQPQHF.